This TCR beta chain stems from a study of cytomegalovirus exposure and HLA in healthy donors. Regarding the study as a whole: In the roughly 120 validation repertoires, a later analysis found that first-cohort TCR clusters tended to co-occur.

Data came from immunoSEQ multiplex PCR; TCRdb stores just in-frame clones and leaves some out. The table shows over 90,000 clones, with less than 95% occurring only once. About this clone itself: Its antigen is undetermined.

Germline V CDR1 and CDR2: SGDLS, YYNGEE. CDR3 length equals 15 residues. Trimming cost V 9 bases and J 2 bases, with 17 bases left between them. This chain uses TRBV9 with TRBJ2-2; D remains ambiguous. Sequenced: PBMCs. This TCR was sampled from a woman between 18 and 30 years old in good health and CMV-seronegative. The CDR3 DNA is TGTGCCACAACTCCAAGAGACACCAACACCGGGGAGCTGTTTTTT. This sequence encodes CATTPRDTNTGELFF.